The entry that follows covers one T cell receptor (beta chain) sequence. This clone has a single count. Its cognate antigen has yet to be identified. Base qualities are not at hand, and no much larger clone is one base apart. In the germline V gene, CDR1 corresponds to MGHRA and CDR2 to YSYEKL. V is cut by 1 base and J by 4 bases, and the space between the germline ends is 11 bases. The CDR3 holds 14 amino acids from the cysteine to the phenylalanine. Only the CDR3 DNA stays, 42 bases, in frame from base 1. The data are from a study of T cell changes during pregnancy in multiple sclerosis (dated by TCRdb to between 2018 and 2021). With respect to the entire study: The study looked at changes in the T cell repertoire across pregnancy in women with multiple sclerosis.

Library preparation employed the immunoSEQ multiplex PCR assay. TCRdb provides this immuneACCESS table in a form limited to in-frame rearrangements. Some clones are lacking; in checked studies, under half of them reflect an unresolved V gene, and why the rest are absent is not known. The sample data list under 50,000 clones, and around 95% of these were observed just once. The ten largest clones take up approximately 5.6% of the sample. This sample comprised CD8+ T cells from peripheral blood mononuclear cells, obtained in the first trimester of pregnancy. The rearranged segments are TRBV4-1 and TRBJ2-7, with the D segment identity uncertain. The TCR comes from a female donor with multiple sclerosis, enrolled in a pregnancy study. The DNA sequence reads TGCGCCAGCAGCCAAGGGCTGTGGTTGTACGAGCAGTACTTC. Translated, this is CASSQGLWLYEQYF.